This T cell receptor (beta chain) was recorded in a study of human thymus T cells. Findings and limits, study-wide: Related research has reported that thymic repertoires overlap highly among unrelated individuals. Gene usage (both V and J) appeared biased in thymic and blood repertoires.

Deletions cut 5 bases from V and 5 bases from J, with 15 bases between. Germline CDR1 is SGHTA and CDR2 is FQGNSA. This CDR3 has 14 amino acids. Some clones are missing from TCRdb's copy, which holds only in-frame ones; the method was immunoSEQ multiplex PCR. The sample has some 120,000 clones, around 94% seen once. A word on this clone: Its specificity is not known.

Corrective heart surgery yielded resections, and these provided the thymus tissue. The sample was thymus tissue. This receptor was identified in a boy under two years old with a congenital heart defect but otherwise immunologically healthy. This chain links TRBV7-2 with TRBJ2-5; D could derive from TRBD1 or TRBD2 (5 bases each). The CDR3 region has the DNA TGTGCCAGCAGCGTCTCCGGGGCCGGGGAGACCCAGTACTTC. It codes for CASSVSGAGETQYF.